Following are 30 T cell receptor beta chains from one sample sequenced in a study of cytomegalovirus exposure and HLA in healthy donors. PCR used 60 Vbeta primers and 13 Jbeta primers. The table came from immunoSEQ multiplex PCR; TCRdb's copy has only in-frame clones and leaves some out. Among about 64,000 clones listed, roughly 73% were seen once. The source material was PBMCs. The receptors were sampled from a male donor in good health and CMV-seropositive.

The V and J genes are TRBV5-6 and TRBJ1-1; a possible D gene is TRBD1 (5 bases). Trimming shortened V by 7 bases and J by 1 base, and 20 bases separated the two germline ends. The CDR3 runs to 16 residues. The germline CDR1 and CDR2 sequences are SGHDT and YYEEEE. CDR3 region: CASYAVQDPRNTEAFF. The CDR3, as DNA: TGTGCCAGCTATGCGGTACAGGACCCAAGGAACACTGAAGCTTTCTTT.

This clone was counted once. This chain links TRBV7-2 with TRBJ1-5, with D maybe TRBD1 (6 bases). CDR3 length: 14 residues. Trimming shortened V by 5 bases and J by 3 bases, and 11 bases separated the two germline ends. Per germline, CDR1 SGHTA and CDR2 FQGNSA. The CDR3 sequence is CASSPGQNNQPQHF. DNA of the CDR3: TGTGCCAGCAGCCCAGGACAGAACAATCAGCCCCAGCATTTT.

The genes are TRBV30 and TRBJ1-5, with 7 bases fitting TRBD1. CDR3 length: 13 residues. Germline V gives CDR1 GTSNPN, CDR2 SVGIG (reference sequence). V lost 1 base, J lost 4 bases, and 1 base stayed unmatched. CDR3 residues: CAWSGQGNQPQHF. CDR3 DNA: TGTGCCTGGAGTGGACAGGGAAATCAGCCCCAGCATTTT.

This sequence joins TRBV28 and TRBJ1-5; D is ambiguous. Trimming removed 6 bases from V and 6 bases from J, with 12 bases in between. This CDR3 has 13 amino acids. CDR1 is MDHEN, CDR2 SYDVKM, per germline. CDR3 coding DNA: TGTGCCAGCAGATTTAAAGCGGCTCAGCCCCAGCATTTT. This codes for CASRFKAAQPQHF. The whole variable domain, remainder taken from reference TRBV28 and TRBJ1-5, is DVKVTQSSRYLVKRTGEKVFLECVQDMDHENMFWYRQDPGLGLRLIYFSYDVKMKEKGDIPEGYSVSREKKERFSLILESASTNQTSMYLCASRFKAAQPQHFGDGTRLSIL.

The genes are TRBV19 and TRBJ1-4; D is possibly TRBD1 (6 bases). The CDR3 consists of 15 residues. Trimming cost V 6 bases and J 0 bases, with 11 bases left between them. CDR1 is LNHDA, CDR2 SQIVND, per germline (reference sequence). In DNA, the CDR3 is TGTGCCAGTAGCCTACAGGGATCAACTAATGAAAAACTGTTTTTT. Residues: CASSLQGSTNEKLFF.

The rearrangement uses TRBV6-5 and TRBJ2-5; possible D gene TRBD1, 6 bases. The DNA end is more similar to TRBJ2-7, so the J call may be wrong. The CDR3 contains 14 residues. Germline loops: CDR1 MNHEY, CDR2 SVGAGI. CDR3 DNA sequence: TGTGCCAGCACCGCGACAGGTCCTCCTTACGAGCAGTACTTC. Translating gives CASTATGPPYEQYF.

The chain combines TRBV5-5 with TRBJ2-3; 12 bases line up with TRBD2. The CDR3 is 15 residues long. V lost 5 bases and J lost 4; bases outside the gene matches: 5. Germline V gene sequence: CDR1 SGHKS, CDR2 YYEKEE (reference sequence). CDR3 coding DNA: TGTGCCAGCAGTTTGACTAGCGGGGGCTCAGATACGCAGTATTTT. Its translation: CASSLTSGGSDTQYF.

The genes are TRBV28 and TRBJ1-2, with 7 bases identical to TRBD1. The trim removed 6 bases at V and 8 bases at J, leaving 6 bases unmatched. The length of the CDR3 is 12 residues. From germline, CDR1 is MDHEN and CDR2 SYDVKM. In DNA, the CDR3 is TGTGCCAGCAGCGACAGGGTGCGGGGCTACACCTTC. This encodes CASSDRVRGYTF.

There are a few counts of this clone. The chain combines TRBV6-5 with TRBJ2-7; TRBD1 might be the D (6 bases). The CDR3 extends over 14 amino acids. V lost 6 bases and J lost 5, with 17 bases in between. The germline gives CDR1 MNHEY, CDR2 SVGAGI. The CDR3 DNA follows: TGTGCCAGCAGGCTCACTCAGGGGCTCCACGAGCAGTACTTC. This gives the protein CASRLTQGLHEQYF.

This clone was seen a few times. CDR3 region: CASSHKGAPGRGGYTF. Here the CDR3 DNA reads TGCGCCAGCAGCCATAAGGGGGCCCCAGGTCGGGGCGGCTACACCTTC. V gene TRBV4-1 combines with J gene TRBJ1-2, with 7 bases aligning to TRBD1. CDR3 length: 16 amino acids. The ends lost 3 bases at V and 8 bases at J; junction bases unmatched: 15. Germline loops: CDR1 MGHRA, CDR2 YSYEKL.

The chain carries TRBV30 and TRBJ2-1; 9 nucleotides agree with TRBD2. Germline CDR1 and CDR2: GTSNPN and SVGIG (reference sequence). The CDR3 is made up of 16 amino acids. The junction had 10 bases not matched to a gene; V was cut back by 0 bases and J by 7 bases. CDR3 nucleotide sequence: TGTGCCTGGAGTGTTTTGGCGGGGGGGCCTTCGAATGAGCAGTTCTTC. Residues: CAWSVLAGGPSNEQFF.

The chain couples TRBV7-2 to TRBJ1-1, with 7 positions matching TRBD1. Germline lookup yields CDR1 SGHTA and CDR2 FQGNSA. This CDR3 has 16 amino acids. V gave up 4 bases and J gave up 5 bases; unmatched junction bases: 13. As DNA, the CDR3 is TGTGCCAGCAGCTCCTCCCTTGGCAGGGGGGCAACTGAAGCTTTCTTT. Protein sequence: CASSSSLGRGATEAFF.

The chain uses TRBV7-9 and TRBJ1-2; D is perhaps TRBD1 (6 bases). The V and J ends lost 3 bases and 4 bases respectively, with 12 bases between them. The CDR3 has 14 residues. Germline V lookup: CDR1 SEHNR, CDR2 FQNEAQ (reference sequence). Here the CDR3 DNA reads TGTGCCAGCAGCTTGGCAGGGGATTTCTATGGCTACACCTTC. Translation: CASSLAGDFYGYTF.

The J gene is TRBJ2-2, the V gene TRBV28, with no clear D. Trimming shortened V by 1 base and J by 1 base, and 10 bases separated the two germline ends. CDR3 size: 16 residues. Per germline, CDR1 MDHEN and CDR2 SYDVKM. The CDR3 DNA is TGTGCCAGCAGTTTATTATCTCCAGGGAACACCGGGGAGCTGTTTTTT. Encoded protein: CASSLLSPGNTGELFF.

The CDR3 spells CASSREDRGVSEAFF. The CDR3 coding sequence is TGTGCCAGCAGCCGGGAAGACAGGGGGGTATCTGAAGCTTTCTTT. The V gene is TRBV4-2, the J gene TRBJ1-1; 9 bases line up with TRBD1. V shed 4 bases, J shed 6 bases, and the junction held 9 bases outside the gene matches. Germline CDR1 is LGHNA and CDR2 is YNFKEQ. This CDR3 has 15 amino acids.

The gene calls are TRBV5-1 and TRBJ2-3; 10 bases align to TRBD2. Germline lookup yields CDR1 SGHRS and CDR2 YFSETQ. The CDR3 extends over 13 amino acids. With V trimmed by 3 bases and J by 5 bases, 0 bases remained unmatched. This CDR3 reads CASSWTSGDTQYF. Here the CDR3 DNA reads TGCGCCAGCAGCTGGACTAGCGGAGATACGCAGTATTTT.

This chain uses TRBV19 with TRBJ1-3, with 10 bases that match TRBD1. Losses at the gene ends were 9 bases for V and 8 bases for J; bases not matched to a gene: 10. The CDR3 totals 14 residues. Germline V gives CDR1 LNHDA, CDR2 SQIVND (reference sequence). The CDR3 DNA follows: TGTGCCAGCGTCCTCCGGGACAGGGGCCACACCATATATTTT. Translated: CASVLRDRGHTIYF.

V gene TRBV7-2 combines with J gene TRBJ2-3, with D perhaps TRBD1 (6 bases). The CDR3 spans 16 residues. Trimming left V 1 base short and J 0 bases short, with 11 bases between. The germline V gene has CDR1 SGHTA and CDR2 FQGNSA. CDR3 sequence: CASSLGTVSSTDTQYF. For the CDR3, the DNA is TGTGCCAGCAGCTTAGGGACAGTTTCTAGCACAGATACGCAGTATTTT.

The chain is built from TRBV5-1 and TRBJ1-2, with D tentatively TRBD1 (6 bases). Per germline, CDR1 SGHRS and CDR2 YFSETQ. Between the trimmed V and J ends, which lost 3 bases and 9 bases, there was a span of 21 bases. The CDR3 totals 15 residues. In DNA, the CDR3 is TGCGCCAGCAGCTCGACGTCGGGGCAGGGGCCGAGCTACACCTTC. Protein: CASSSTSGQGPSYTF.

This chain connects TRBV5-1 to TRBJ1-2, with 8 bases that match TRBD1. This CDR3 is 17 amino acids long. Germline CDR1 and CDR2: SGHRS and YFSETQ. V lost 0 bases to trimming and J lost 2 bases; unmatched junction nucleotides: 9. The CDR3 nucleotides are TGCGCCAGCAGCTTGGGCCCGTCGACAGGGGCCAACTATGGCTACACCTTC. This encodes CASSLGPSTGANYGYTF.

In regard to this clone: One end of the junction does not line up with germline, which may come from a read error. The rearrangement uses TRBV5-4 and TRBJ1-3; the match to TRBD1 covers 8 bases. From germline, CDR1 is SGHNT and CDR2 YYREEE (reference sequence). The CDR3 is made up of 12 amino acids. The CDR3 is CASRTGQGGWNF. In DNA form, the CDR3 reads TGTGCCAGCAGGACAGGACAGGGCGGCTGGAATTTT.

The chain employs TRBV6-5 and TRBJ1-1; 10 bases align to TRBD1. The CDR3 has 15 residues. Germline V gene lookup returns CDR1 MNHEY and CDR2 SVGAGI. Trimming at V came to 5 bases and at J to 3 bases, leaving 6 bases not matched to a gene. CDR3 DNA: TGTGCCAGCAGTAGAGACAGGGGGCAGGACACTGAAGCTTTCTTT. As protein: CASSRDRGQDTEAFF.

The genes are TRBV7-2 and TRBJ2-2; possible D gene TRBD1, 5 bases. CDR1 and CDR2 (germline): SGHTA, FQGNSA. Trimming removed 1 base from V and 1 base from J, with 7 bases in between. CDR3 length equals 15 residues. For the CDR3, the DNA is TGTGCCAGCAGCTTAGAAGGACAGAACACCGGGGAGCTGTTTTTT. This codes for CASSLEGQNTGELFF.

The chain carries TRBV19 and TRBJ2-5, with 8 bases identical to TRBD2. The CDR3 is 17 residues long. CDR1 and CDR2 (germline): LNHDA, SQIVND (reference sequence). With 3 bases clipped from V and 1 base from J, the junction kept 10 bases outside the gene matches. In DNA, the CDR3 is TGTGCCAGTAGTATTATCGGATTGCGGGGGGCCCAAGAGACCCAGTACTTC. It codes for CASSIIGLRGAQETQYF.

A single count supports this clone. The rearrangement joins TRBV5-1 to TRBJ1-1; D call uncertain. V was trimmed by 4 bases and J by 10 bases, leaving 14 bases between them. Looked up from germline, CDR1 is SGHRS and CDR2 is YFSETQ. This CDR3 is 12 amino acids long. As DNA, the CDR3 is TGCGCCAGCAGCCCTGTCGGAGATACAGCTTTCTTT. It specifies CASSPVGDTAFF. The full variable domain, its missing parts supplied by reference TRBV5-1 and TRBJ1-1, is KAGVTQTPRYLIKTRGQQVTLSCSPISGHRSVSWYQQTPGQGLQFLFEYFSETQRNKGNFPGRFSGRQFSNSRSEMNVSTLELGDSALYLCASSPVGDTAFFGQGTRLTVV.

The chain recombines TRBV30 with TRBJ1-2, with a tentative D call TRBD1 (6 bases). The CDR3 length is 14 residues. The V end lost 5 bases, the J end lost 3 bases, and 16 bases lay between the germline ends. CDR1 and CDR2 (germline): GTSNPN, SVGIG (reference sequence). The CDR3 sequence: CAWDWGGKYYGYTF. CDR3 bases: TGTGCCTGGGACTGGGGGGGCAAATACTATGGCTACACCTTC. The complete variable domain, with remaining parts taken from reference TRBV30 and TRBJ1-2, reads SQTIHQWPATLVQPVGSPLSLECTVEGTSNPNLYWYRQAAGRGLQLLFYSVGIGQISSEVPQNLSASRPQDRQFILSSKKLLLSDSGFYLCAWDWGGKYYGYTFGSGTRLTVV.

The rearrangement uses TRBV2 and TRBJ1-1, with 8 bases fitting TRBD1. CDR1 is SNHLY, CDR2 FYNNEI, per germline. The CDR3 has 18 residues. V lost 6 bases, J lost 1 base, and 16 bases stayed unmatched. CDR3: CASSKMSDRVGRNTEAFF. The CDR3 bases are TGTGCCAGCAGCAAAATGTCGGACAGGGTCGGGAGGAACACTGAAGCTTTCTTT.

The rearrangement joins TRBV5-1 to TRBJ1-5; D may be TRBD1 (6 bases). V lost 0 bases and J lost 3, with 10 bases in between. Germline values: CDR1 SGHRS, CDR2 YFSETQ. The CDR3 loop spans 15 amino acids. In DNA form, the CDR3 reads TGCGCCAGCAGCTTGGTCTCAGGGGCCAATCAGCCCCAGCATTTT. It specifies CASSLVSGANQPQHF.

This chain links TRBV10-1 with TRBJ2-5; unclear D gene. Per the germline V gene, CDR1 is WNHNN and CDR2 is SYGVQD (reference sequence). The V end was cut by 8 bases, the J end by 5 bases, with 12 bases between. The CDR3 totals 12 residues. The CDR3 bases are TGCGCCAGCCACCGGGTTGGGGAGACCCAGTACTTC. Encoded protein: CASHRVGETQYF.

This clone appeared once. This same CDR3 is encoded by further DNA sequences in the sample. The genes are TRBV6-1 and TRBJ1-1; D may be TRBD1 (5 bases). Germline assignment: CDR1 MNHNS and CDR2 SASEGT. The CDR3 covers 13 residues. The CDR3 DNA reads TGTGCTACCCCCGATGACAGGAACACTGAAGCTTTCTTT. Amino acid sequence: CATPDDRNTEAFF.